This T cell receptor (beta chain) stems from a study of cytomegalovirus exposure and HLA in healthy donors. Points from the study as a whole: Further analysis, carried out later, found HLA-associated TCR beta chains more clonally expanded than equally common other chains.

The PCR used 60 Vbeta and 13 Jbeta primers. Here immunoSEQ multiplex PCR was the method, and the copy in TCRdb shows in-frame clones only, minus some. In the table there are some 200,000 clones, about four fifths of which are singletons. As to this clone: Its antigen is undetermined.

This CDR3 is built from 13 residues. J gave up 4 bases and V 6 bases, and 1 base lay outside the gene matches. Germline-derived CDR1 and CDR2 are MNHEY and SVGAGI. The receptor was derived from a girl under 18 in good health and CMV-seropositive. The sample comprised PBMCs. The chain links TRBV6-5 to TRBJ2-1; 9 bases are shared with TRBD2. The DNA for the CDR3 is TGTGCCAGCAGGACTAGCGGTTACAATGAGCAGTTCTTC. Its protein is CASRTSGYNEQFF.